This T cell receptor beta chain was captured by sequencing in a study of lung T cells in sarcoidosis with Löfgren's syndrome. This clonotype was seen a handful of times. Trimming cost V 5 bases and J 0 bases, with 12 bases left between them. The CDR3 is made up of 15 amino acids. In germline, CDR1 is SGHTA, CDR2 FQGNSA. TCRdb re-called the reads with MiXCR, one entry per CDR3 protein. This table has around 60,000 distinct CDR3 sequences, 21% appearing once. This sequence joins TRBV7-2 and TRBJ2-3; D unclear. The sequence derives from a human donor with sarcoidosis (Löfgren's syndrome or another form), or a control subject (not recorded which). Sequencing was done on a sample of CD4+ T cells from PBMCs. The CDR3 here is CASSPSYLSTDTQYF. The CDR3 DNA follows: TGTGCCAGCAGCCCCTCCTACCTTAGCACAGATACGCAGTATTTT. The full variable domain, completed using reference TRBV7-2 and TRBJ2-3, is GAGVSQSPSNKVTEKGKDVELRCDPISGHTALYWYRQSLGQGLEFLIYFQGNSAPDKSGLPSDRFSAERTGGSVSTLTIQRTQQEDSAVYLCASSPSYLSTDTQYFGPGTRLTVL.